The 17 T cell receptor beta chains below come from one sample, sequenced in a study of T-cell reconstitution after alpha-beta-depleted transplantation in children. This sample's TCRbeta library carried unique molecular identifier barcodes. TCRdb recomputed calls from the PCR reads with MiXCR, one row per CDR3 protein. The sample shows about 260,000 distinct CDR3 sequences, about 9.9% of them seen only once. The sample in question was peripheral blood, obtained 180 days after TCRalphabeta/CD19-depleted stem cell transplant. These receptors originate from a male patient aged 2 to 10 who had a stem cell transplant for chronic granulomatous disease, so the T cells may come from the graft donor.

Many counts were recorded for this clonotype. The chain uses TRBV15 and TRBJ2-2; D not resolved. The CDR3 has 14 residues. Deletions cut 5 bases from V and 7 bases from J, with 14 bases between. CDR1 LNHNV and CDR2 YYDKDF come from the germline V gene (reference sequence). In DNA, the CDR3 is TGTGCCACCAGCCCCAGGCTAGTGGGCGGGGAGCTGTTTTTT. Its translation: CATSPRLVGGELFF.

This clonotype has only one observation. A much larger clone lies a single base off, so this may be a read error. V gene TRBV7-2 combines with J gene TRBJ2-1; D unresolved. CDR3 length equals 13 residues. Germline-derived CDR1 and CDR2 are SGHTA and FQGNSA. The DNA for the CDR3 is TGTGCCAGCGGCTTAATGGCCGGCAATGAGCAGTTCTTC. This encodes CASGLMAGNEQFF.

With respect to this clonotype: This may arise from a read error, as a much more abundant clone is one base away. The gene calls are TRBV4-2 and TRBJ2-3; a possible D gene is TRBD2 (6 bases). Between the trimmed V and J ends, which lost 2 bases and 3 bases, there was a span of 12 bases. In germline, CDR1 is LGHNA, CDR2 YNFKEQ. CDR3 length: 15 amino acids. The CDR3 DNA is TGTGCCAGCAGCCAAACTGGCGGGGCTACAGATACGCAGTATTTT. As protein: CASSQTGGATDTQYF.

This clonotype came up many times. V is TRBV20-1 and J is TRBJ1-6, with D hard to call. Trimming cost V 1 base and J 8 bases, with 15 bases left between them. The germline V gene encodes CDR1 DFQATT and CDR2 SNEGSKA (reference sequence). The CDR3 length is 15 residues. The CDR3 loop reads CSARGGAGLDSPLHF. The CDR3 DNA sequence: TGCAGTGCTAGAGGAGGAGCGGGTTTGGATTCACCCCTCCACTTT.

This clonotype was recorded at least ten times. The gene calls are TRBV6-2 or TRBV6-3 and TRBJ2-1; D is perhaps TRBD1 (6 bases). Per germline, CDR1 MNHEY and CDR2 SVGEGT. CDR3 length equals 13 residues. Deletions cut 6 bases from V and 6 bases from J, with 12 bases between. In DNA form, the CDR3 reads TGTGCCAGCAGCCCCGGACAGCCCAATGAGCAGTTCTTC. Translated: CASSPGQPNEQFF.

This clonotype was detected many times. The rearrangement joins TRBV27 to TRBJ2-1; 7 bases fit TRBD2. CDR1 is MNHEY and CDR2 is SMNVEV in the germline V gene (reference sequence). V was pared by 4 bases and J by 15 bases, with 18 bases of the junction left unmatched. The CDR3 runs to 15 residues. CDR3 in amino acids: CASSWRRREGDRWFF. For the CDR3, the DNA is TGTGCCAGCAGTTGGAGAAGGAGGGAGGGTGATCGGTGGTTCTTC.

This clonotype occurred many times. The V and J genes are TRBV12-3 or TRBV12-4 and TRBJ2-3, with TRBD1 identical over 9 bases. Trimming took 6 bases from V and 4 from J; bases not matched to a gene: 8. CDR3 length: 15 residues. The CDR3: CASSDRGWSADTQYF. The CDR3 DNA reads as TGTGCCAGCAGCGACAGGGGGTGGAGCGCAGATACGCAGTATTTT.

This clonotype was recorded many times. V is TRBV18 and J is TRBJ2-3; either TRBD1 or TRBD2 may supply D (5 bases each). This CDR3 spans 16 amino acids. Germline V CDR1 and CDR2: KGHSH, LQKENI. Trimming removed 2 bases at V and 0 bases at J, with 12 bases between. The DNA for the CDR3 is TGTGCCAGCTCACCAGTGACAGCGGTGAGCACAGATACGCAGTATTTT. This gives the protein CASSPVTAVSTDTQYF. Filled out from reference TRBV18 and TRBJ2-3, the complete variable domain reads NAGVMQNPRHLVRRRGQEARLRCSPMKGHSHVYWYRQLPEEGLKFMVYLQKENIIDESGMPKERFSAEFPKEGPSILRIQQVVRGDSAAYFCASSPVTAVSTDTQYFGPGTRLTVL.

This CDR3 reads CASSPDTWSNEQFF. CDR3 DNA: TGTGCCAGCTCACCGGATACATGGAGCAATGAGCAGTTCTTC. This rearrangement joins TRBV18 to TRBJ2-1; no reliable D call. Germline V gene lookup returns CDR1 KGHSH and CDR2 LQKENI. V was clipped by 3 bases and J by 6 bases, with 12 bases between them. This CDR3 has 14 residues.

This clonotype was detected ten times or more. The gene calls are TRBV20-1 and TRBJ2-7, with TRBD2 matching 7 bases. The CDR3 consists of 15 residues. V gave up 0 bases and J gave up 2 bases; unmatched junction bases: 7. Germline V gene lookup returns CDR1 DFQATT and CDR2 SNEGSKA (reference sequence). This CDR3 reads CSARDRAGDPYEQYF. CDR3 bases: TGCAGTGCTAGAGATCGGGCGGGAGACCCCTACGAGCAGTACTTC.

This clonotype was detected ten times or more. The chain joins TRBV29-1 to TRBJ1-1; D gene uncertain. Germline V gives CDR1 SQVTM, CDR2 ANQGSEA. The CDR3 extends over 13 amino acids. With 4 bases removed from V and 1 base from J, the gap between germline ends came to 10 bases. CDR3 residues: CSVADGRNTEAFF. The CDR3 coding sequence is TGCAGCGTTGCCGACGGAAGGAACACTGAAGCTTTCTTT. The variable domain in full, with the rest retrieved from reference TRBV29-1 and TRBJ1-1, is SAVISQKPSRDICQRGTSLTIQCQVDSQVTMMFWYRQQPGQSLTLIATANQGSEATYESGFVIDKFPISRPNLTFSTLTVSNMSPEDSSIYLCSVADGRNTEAFFGQGTRLTVV.

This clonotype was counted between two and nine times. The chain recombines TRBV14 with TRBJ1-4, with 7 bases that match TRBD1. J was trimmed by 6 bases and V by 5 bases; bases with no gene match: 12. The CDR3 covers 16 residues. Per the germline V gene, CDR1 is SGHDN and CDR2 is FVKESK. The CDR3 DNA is TGTGCCAGCAGCTTAGCCTGGGACAGCAAAGATGAAAAACTGTTTTTT. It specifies CASSLAWDSKDEKLFF.

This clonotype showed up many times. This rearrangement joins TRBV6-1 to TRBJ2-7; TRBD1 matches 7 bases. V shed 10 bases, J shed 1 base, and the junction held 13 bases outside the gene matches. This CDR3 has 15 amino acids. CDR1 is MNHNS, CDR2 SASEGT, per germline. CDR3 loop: CATTENRGSSYEQYF. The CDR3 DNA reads TGTGCCACCACAGAGAACAGGGGCAGTTCCTACGAGCAGTACTTC.

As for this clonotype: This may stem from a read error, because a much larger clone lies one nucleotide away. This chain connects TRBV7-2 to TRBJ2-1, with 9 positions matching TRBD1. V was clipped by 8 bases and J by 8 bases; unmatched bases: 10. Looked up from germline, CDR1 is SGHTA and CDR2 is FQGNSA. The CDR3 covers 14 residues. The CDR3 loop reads CASRRDRARYEQFF. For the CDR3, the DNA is TGTGCCAGCCGCCGGGACAGGGCCCGTTATGAGCAGTTCTTC.

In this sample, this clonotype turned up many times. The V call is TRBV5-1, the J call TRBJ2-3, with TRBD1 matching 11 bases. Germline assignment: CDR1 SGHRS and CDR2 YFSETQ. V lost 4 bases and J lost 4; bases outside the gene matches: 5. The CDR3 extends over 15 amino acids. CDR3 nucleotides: TGCGCCAGCAGCATGGACAGGGGGCTATCAGATACGCAGTATTTT. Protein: CASSMDRGLSDTQYF.

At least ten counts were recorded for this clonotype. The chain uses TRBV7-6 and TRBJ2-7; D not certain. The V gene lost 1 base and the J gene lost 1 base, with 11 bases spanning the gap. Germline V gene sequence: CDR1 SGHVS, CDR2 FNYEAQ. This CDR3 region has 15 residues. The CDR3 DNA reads TGTGCCAGCAGCTTAGAACCCCTCGGGTCCTACGAGCAGTACTTC. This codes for CASSLEPLGSYEQYF.

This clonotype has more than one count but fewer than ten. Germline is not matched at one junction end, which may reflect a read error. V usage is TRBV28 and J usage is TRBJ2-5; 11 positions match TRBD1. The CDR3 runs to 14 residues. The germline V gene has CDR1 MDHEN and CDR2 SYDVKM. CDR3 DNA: TGTGTCAGCAGCCTCGGGACAGGGGGGGAGACCCAGTACTTC. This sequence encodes CVSSLGTGGETQYF.